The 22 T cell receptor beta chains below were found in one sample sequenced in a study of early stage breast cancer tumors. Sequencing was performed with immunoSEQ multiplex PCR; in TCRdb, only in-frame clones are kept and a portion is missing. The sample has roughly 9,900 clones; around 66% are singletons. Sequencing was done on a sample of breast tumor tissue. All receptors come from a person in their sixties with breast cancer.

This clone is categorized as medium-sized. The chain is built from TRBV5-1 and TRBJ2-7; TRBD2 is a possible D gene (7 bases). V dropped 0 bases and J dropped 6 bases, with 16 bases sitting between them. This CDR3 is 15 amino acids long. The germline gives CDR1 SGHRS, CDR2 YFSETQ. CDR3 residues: CASSLEGGGLLEQYF. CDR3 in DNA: TGCGCCAGCAGCTTGGAAGGGGGGGGCCTCCTCGAGCAGTACTTC. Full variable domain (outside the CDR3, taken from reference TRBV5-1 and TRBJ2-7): KAGVTQTPRYLIKTRGQQVTLSCSPISGHRSVSWYQQTPGQGLQFLFEYFSETQRNKGNFPGRFSGRQFSNSRSEMNVSTLELGDSALYLCASSLEGGGLLEQYFGPGTRLTVT.

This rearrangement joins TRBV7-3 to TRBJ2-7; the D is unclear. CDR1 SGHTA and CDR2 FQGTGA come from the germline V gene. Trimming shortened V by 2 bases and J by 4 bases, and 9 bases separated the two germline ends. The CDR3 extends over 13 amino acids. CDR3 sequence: CASSLYQEYEQYF. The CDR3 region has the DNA TGTGCCAGCAGCTTATACCAGGAGTACGAGCAGTACTTC. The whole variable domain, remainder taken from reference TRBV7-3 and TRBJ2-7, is GAGVSQTPSNKVTEKGKYVELRCDPISGHTALYWYRQSLGQGPEFLIYFQGTGAADDSGLPNDRFFAVRPEGSVSTLKIQRTERGDSAVYLCASSLYQEYEQYFGPGTRLTVT.

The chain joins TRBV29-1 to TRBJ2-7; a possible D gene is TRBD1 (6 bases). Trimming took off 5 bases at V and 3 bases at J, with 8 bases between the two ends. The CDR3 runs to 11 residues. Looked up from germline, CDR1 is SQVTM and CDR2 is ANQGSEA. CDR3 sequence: CSVTGIYEQYF. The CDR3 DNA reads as TGCAGCGTTACAGGGATCTACGAGCAGTACTTC.

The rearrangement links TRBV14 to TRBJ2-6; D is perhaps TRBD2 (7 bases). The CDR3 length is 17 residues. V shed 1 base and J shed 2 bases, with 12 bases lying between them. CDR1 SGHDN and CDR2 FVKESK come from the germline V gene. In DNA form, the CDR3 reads TGTGCCAGCAGCCAAGTGGGGGGGCGCACTGGGGCCAACGTCCTGACTTTC. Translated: CASSQVGGRTGANVLTF.

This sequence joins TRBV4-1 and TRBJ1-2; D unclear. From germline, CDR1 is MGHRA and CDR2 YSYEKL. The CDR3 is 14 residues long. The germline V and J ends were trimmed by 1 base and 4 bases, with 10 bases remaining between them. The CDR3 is CASSQAQIAYGYTF. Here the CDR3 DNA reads TGCGCCAGCAGCCAAGCCCAGATTGCCTATGGCTACACCTTC.

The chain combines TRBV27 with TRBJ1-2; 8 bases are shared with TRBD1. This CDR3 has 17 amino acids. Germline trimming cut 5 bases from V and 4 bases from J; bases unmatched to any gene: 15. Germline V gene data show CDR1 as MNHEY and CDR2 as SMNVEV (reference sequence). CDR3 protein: CASSPQTGAPGGYGYTF. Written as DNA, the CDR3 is TGTGCCAGCAGTCCCCAGACAGGGGCCCCGGGGGGCTATGGCTACACCTTC.

The CDR3 nucleotides are TGTGCCAGCAGCTTAACGGGGACTAGAACCCTCCCAGATACGCAGTATTTT. This encodes CASSLTGTRTLPDTQYF. The chain combines TRBV7-3 with TRBJ2-3, with TRBD2 identical over 8 bases. V dropped 0 bases and J dropped 4; count of bases not matched to a gene: 9. The germline CDR1 and CDR2 sequences are SGHTA and FQGTGA. The CDR3 loop spans 17 amino acids.

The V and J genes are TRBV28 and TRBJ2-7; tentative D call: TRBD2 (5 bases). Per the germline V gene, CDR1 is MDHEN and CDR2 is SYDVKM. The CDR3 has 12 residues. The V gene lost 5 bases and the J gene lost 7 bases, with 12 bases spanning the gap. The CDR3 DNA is TGTGCCAGCAGTCCCTCGGCGGGTGAGCAGTACTTC. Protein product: CASSPSAGEQYF.

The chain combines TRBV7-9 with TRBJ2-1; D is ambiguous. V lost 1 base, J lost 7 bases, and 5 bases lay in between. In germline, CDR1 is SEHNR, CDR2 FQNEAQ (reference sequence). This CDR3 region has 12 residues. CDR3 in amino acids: CASSLVLNEQFF. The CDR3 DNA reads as TGTGCCAGCAGCTTAGTTCTAAATGAGCAGTTCTTC.

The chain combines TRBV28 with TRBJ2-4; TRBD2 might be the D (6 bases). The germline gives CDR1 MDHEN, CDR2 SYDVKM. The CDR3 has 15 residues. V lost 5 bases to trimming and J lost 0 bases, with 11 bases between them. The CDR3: CASSEDYLAKNIQYF. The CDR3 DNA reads TGTGCCAGCAGTGAGGACTACCTAGCCAAAAACATTCAGTACTTC.

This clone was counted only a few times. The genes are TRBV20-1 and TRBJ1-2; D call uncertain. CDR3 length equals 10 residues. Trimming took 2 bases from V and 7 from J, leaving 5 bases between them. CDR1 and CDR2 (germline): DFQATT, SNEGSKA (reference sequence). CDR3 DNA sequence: TGCAGTGCTAGACCGGCTGGCTACACCTTC. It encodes CSARPAGYTF.

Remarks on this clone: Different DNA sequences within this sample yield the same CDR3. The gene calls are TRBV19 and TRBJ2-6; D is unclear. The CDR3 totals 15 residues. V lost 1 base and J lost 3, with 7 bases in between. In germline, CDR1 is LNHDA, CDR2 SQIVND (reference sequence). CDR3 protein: CASSIGGNGANVLTF. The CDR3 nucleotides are TGTGCCAGTAGTATAGGGGGAAATGGGGCCAACGTCCTGACTTTC.

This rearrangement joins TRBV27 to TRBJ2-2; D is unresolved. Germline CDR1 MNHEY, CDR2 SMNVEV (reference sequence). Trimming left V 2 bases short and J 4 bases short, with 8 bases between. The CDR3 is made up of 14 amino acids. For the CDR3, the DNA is TGTGCCAGCAGTTTAGGGCAGAGCACCGGGGAGCTGTTTTTT. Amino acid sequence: CASSLGQSTGELFF.

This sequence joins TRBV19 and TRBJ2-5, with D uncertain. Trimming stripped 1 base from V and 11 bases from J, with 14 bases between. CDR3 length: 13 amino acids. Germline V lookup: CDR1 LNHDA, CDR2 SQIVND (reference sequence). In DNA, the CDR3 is TGTGCCAGTAGTATAGTTGAGACATCCCAACAGTACTTC. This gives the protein CASSIVETSQQYF. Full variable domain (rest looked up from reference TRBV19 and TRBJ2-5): DGGITQSPKYLFRKEGQNVTLSCEQNLNHDAMYWYRQDPGQGLRLIYYSQIVNDFQKGDIAEGYSVSREKKESFPLTVTSAQKNPTAFYLCASSIVETSQQYFGPGTRLLVL.

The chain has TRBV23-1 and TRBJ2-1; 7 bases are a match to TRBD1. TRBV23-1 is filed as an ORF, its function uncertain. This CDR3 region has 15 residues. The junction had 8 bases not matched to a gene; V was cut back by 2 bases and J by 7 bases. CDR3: CASSQRGQHTNEQFF. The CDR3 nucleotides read TGCGCCAGCAGTCAAAGGGGACAGCACACAAATGAGCAGTTCTTC.

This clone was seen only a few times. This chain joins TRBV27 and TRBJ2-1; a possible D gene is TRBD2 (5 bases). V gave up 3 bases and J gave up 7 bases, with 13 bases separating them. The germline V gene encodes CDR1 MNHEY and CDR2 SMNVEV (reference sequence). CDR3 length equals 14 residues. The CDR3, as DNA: TGTGCCAGCAGTTTGTTGCTGTCGGGAAATGAGCAGTTCTTC. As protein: CASSLLLSGNEQFF.

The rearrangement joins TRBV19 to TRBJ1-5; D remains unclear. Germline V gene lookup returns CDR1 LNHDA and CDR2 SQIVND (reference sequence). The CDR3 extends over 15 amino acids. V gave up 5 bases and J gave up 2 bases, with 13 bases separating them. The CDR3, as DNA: TGTGCCAGTAGTGGCGGGGAAAAGCGCAATCAGCCCCAGCATTTT. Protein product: CASSGGEKRNQPQHF.

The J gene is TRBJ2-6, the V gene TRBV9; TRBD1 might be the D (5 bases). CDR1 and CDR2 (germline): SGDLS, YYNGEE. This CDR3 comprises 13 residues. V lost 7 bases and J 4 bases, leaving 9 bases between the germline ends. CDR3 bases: TGTGCCAGCGCAGGGTCAGGGGCCAACGTCCTGACTTTC. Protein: CASAGSGANVLTF.

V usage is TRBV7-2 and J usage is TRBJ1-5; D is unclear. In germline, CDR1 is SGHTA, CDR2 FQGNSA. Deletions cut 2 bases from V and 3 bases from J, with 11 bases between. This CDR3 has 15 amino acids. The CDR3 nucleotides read TGTGCCAGCAGCTTACTTCCAGGCTCCAATCAGCCCCAGCATTTT. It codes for CASSLLPGSNQPQHF.

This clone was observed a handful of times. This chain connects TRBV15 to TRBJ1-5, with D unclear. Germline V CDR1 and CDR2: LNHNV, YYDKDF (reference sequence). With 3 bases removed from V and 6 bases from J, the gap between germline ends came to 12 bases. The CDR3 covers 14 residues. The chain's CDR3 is CATSSASESQPQHF. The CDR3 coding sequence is TGTGCCACCAGCAGCGCAAGTGAGAGTCAGCCCCAGCATTTT.

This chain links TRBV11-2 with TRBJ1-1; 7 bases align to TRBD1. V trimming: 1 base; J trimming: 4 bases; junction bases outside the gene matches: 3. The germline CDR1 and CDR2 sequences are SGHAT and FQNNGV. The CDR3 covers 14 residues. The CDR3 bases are TGTGCCAGCAGCTTAGCGGCAGGGGGCACTGAAGCTTTCTTT. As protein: CASSLAAGGTEAFF.

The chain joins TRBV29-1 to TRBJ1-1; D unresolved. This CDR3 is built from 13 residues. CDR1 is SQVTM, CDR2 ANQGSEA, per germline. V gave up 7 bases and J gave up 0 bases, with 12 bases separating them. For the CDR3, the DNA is TGCAGCGGCCAGACACCCTTGAACACTGAAGCTTTCTTT. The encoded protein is CSGQTPLNTEAFF.